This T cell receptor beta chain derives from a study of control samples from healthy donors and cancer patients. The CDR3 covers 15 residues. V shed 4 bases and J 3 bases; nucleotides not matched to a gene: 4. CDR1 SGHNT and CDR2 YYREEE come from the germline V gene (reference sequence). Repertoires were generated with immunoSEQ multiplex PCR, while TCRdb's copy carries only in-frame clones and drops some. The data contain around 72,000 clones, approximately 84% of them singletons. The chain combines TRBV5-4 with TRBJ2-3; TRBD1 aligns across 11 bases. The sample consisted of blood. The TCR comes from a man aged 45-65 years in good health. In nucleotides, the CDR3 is TGTGCCAGCAGCAAGGGACAGGGGGAGACAGATACGCAGTATTTT. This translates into CASSKGQGETDTQYF.